The 23 T cell receptor beta chains below were found in one sample sequenced in a study of regulatory T cells in long-lasting Graves disease. Relying on iRepertoire HTBI primers and Arm-PCR of CDR3 regions, the team built TCR beta libraries. One entry per CDR3 protein results from TCRdb running MiXCR on the multiplex PCR reads. Among approximately 350,000 distinct CDR3 sequences listed, over 15% were seen once. Time point of the sample: newly diagnosed GD, antithyroid drugs for less than 3 months. After RNA was extracted from PBMCs, the TCR library was made from it. These sequences were also reported in another study, on T cells in Graves' hyperthyroidism and ophthalmopathy.

This material consisted of peripheral blood mononuclear cells (PBMCs), taken at new diagnosis, from a patient treated with antithyroid drugs. These receptors all stem from a man in his forties with Graves disease.

The chain uses TRBV2 and TRBJ2-7; D uncertain. This CDR3 comprises 17 residues. Germline lookup yields CDR1 SNHLY and CDR2 FYNNEI. The V end was cut by 4 bases, the J end by 0 bases, with 19 bases between. CDR3 DNA: TGTGCCAGCAGTGTTGGAAGGACGCCGGCGAGCTCCTACGAGCAGTACTTC. It is translated as CASSVGRTPASSYEQYF. Supplemented by reference TRBV2 and TRBJ2-7, the full variable domain reads EPEVTQTPSHQVTQMGQEVILRCVPISNHLYFYWYRQILGQKVEFLVSFYNNEISEKSEIFDDQFSVERPDGSNFTLKIRSTKLEDSAMYFCASSVGRTPASSYEQYFGPGTRLTVT.

This clonotype was recorded at least ten times. The V call is TRBV29-1, the J call TRBJ2-1; possible D gene TRBD2, 6 bases. The CDR3 contains 13 residues. CDR1 SQVTM and CDR2 ANQGSEA come from the germline V gene. V lost 2 bases and J 6 bases, leaving 11 bases between the germline ends. The CDR3 protein is CSVEHGGANEQFF. CDR3 DNA: TGCAGCGTTGAACATGGAGGGGCCAATGAGCAGTTCTTC.

The CDR3 sequence: CASSPTSVPYYEQYF. The CDR3 DNA sequence: TGTGCCAGCAGCCCCACTAGCGTTCCCTACTACGAGCAGTACTTC. The rearrangement joins TRBV2 to TRBJ2-7, with 7 bases aligning to TRBD2. This CDR3 is 15 amino acids long. Per the germline V gene, CDR1 is SNHLY and CDR2 is FYNNEI. The J segment lost 3 bases and the V segment lost 6 bases, leaving 11 bases of the junction unmatched. The full variable domain, in which reference TRBV2 and TRBJ2-7 provide the parts outside the CDR3, is EPEVTQTPSHQVTQMGQEVILRCVPISNHLYFYWYRQILGQKVEFLVSFYNNEISEKSEIFDDQFSVERPDGSNFTLKIRSTKLEDSAMYFCASSPTSVPYYEQYFGPGTRLTVT.

About this clonotype: This may arise from a read error, as a much more abundant clone is one base away. The V call is TRBV5-1, the J call TRBJ2-4; 8 bases map to TRBD1. The CDR3 is 16 amino acids. The V gene's germline CDR1 is SGHRS and CDR2 YFSETQ. The CDR3 loop is CTSSLIPGTGENIQYF. Written as DNA, the CDR3 is TGCACCAGCAGCTTGATCCCCGGGACAGGAGAAAACATTCAGTACTTC. The whole variable domain, remainder taken from reference TRBV5-1 and TRBJ2-4, is KAGVTQTPRYLIKTRGQQVTLSCSPISGHRSVSWYQQTPGQGLQFLFEYFSETQRNKGNFPGRFSGRQFSNSRSEMNVSTLELGDSALYLCTSSLIPGTGENIQYFGAGTRLSVL.

This chain connects TRBV20-1 to TRBJ2-5, with D possibly being TRBD2 (6 bases). The V end lost 2 bases, the J end lost 5 bases, and 15 bases lay between the germline ends. The CDR3 covers 14 residues. Germline values: CDR1 DFQATT, CDR2 SNEGSKA (reference sequence). This CDR3 is CSARTRVEGETQYF. CDR3 bases: TGCAGTGCTAGAACCAGGGTGGAGGGGGAGACCCAGTACTTC.

Regarding this clonotype: Since a far larger clone is one base different, this is likely a read error. The genes are TRBV11-2 and TRBJ2-1; no firm D call. Trimming stripped 0 bases from V and 10 bases from J, with 10 bases between. The CDR3 sequence is 13 residues long. In germline, CDR1 is SGHAT, CDR2 FQNNGV. In DNA, the CDR3 is TGTGCCAGCAGCTTAGAATTCGGAATCGAGCAGTTCTTC. Its translation: CASSLEFGIEQFF.

This clonotype came up many times. The chain employs TRBV28 and TRBJ1-1; the match to TRBD1 covers 7 bases. The CDR3 totals 13 residues. The V and J ends lost 5 bases and 9 bases, in that order; junction bases with no gene match: 9. The V gene's germline CDR1 is MDHEN and CDR2 SYDVKM. CDR3 DNA: TGTGCCAGCAGTAGAACAGGACAGGTTAAAGCTTTCTTT. It yields the protein CASSRTGQVKAFF.

This clonotype was seen only a few times. The chain has TRBV28 and TRBJ2-1; 7 bases line up with TRBD2. The CDR3 has 15 amino acids. Germline CDR1 is MDHEN and CDR2 is SYDVKM. The junction had 5 bases not matched to a gene; V was cut back by 2 bases and J by 4 bases. CDR3 region: CASSLGGGDYNEQFF. CDR3 in DNA: TGTGCCAGCAGTTTAGGGGGGGGAGATTACAATGAGCAGTTCTTC.

The chain uses TRBV9 and TRBJ1-2; 7 nucleotides match TRBD1. This CDR3 is 15 amino acids long. Per germline, CDR1 SGDLS and CDR2 YYNGEE. The V gene end was trimmed by 4 bases and the J gene end by 7 bases; junction bases not matched to a gene: 13. The CDR3 reads CASSLGPPTGLGYTF. CDR3 sequence (DNA): TGTGCCAGCAGCTTAGGGCCCCCGACAGGGCTTGGCTACACCTTC.

The rearrangement links TRBV19 to TRBJ2-1, with D perhaps matching TRBD2 (6 bases). The germline V gene encodes CDR1 LNHDA and CDR2 SQIVND (reference sequence). V was trimmed by 10 bases and J by 4 bases, leaving 11 bases between them. This CDR3 region has 12 residues. CDR3 loop: CATLGGYNEQFF. CDR3 nucleotide sequence: TGTGCCACTCTTGGGGGGTACAATGAGCAGTTCTTC.

CDR3 sequence reads: CASSRRWRGGLETQYF. Here the CDR3 DNA reads TGTGCCAGCAGTCGCCGTTGGCGGGGGGGCCTCGAGACCCAGTACTTC. The J gene is TRBJ2-5, the V gene TRBV12-3 or TRBV12-4; 9 bases are a match to TRBD2. The trim removed 5 bases at V and 5 bases at J, leaving 12 bases unmatched. The CDR3 runs to 16 residues.

The chain joins TRBV5-1 to TRBJ2-1, with a tentative D call TRBD2 (6 bases). V lost 3 bases and J lost 0, with 10 bases in between. Germline assignment: CDR1 SGHRS and CDR2 YFSETQ. The CDR3 has 15 residues. This chain's CDR3 is CASSWSTSSYNEQFF. The CDR3 nucleotides are TGCGCCAGCAGCTGGTCGACTAGCTCCTACAATGAGCAGTTCTTC.

This clonotype was seen a few times. This chain links TRBV28 with TRBJ1-4; D call uncertain. CDR1 is MDHEN, CDR2 SYDVKM, per germline. The germline V and J ends were trimmed by 3 bases and 4 bases, with 12 bases remaining between them. There are 15 residues in the CDR3. This CDR3 is CASSFLGQLNEKLFF. CDR3 DNA sequence: TGTGCCAGCAGTTTTTTAGGGCAGCTTAATGAAAAACTGTTTTTT.

In DNA, the CDR3 is TGCGCCAGCAGCCAAGTCGTCCCCTCTGGAAACACCATATATTTT. This sequence encodes CASSQVVPSGNTIYF. This chain connects TRBV4-1 to TRBJ1-3; D remains ambiguous. V was trimmed by 1 base and J by 0 bases, leaving 7 bases between them. Germline V gene lookup returns CDR1 MGHRA and CDR2 YSYEKL. The CDR3 loop spans 15 amino acids.

This chain links TRBV19 with TRBJ1-2; TRBD1 matches at 7 bases. The germline gives CDR1 LNHDA, CDR2 SQIVND (reference sequence). The CDR3 extends over 14 amino acids. The trim removed 5 bases at V and 5 bases at J, leaving 8 bases unmatched. CDR3 DNA sequence: TGTGCCAGTAGTGTCCGGGACAGCTTGTATGGCTACACCTTC. It codes for CASSVRDSLYGYTF.

This clonotype appeared many times. The CDR3 is CASRRGNTEAFF. As DNA, the CDR3 is TGTGCCAGCCGAAGGGGGAACACTGAAGCTTTCTTT. This chain connects TRBV2 to TRBJ1-1, with D tentatively TRBD1 (5 bases). V was pared by 8 bases and J by 1 base, with 8 bases between. This CDR3 spans 12 amino acids. The germline V gene encodes CDR1 SNHLY and CDR2 FYNNEI.

Of note for this clonotype: This likely reflects a read error, since a far larger clone is one base away. The chain has TRBV2 and TRBJ2-3; D might be TRBD1 or TRBD2, each matching 7 bases. Germline CDR1 SNHLY, CDR2 FYNNEI. The CDR3 has 16 amino acids. CDR3 in DNA: TGTGCCAGCAGTGAAGCCCCAGGGGGGGGCACAGGTACGCAGTATTTT. It is translated as CASSEAPGGGTGTQYF.

The CDR3 here is CASSMRQETQYF. The CDR3 nucleotides read TGTGCCAGTAGTATGAGGCAAGAGACCCAGTACTTC. The chain links TRBV19 to TRBJ2-5; D gene unclear. From germline, CDR1 is LNHDA and CDR2 SQIVND (reference sequence). The CDR3 is made up of 12 amino acids. The V gene lost 3 bases and the J gene lost 2 bases, with 4 bases spanning the gap.

This clonotype was observed a handful of times. The CDR3 DNA reads as TGCAGCGTTAGCGGGGGCGACTACAATGAGCAGTTCTTC. Residues: CSVSGGDYNEQFF. V is TRBV29-1 and J is TRBJ2-1; TRBD2 matches at 8 bases. The CDR3 is made up of 13 amino acids. The germline gives CDR1 SQVTM, CDR2 ANQGSEA. The J segment lost 3 bases and the V segment lost 5 bases, leaving 3 bases of the junction unmatched.

The sample holds many counts of this clonotype. The rearrangement joins TRBV6-2 or TRBV6-3 to TRBJ2-5; D ambiguous. Between the trimmed V and J ends, which lost 4 bases and 5 bases, there was a span of 8 bases. The CDR3 extends over 12 amino acids. Germline-derived CDR1 and CDR2 are MNHEY and SVGEGT. CDR3 sequence: CASSSMRETQYF. The CDR3, as DNA: TGTGCCAGCAGTTCTATGCGGGAGACCCAGTACTTC.

This clonotype occurred a few times. This chain uses TRBV5-6 with TRBJ2-7; 10 nucleotides match TRBD1. The CDR3 contains 14 residues. Germline CDR1 reads SGHDT; CDR2 reads YYEEEE. V lost 5 bases and J lost 7; bases outside the gene matches: 9. DNA for the CDR3: TGTGCCAGCAGTAAGACAGGGGGCGCGGGAGAGCAGTACTTC. The encoded protein is CASSKTGGAGEQYF.

This clonotype occurred many times. The chain recombines TRBV2 with TRBJ2-1, with D perhaps matching TRBD1 (6 bases). The V gene lost 7 bases and the J gene lost 5 bases, with 12 bases spanning the gap. CDR1 SNHLY and CDR2 FYNNEI come from the germline V gene. CDR3 size: 13 residues. The CDR3 sequence is CASKTQGHNEQFF. The CDR3 coding sequence is TGTGCCAGCAAAACTCAGGGGCACAATGAGCAGTTCTTC. Drawing the rest from reference TRBV2 and TRBJ2-1, the complete variable domain is EPEVTQTPSHQVTQMGQEVILRCVPISNHLYFYWYRQILGQKVEFLVSFYNNEISEKSEIFDDQFSVERPDGSNFTLKIRSTKLEDSAMYFCASKTQGHNEQFFGPGTRLTVL.

This clonotype was recorded at least ten times. V usage is TRBV3-1 and J usage is TRBJ1-5; TRBD1 aligns across 8 bases. This CDR3 is 14 amino acids long. After removal of 4 bases from V and 5 bases from J, the junction contained 4 bases not matched to a gene. Per germline, CDR1 LGHDT and CDR2 YNNKEL (reference sequence). The CDR3, as DNA: TGTGCCAGCAGCCCGAGGACAGGGTATCAGCCCCAGCATTTT. This gives the protein CASSPRTGYQPQHF.